The 32 T cell receptor beta chains given below trace back to one sample, sequenced in a study of T cells in Graves' hyperthyroidism and ophthalmopathy. Amplified regions were TCR beta CDR3 sequences from RNA transcripts. The study used the HTBI primer set for a first-round RT-PCR of the TCR CDR3. One entry per CDR3 protein, called by TCRdb with MiXCR from the multiplex PCR reads. The data show approximately 590,000 distinct CDR3 sequences, with around 42% seen just once and nearly 8.5% held by the top ten. Sequencing was carried out using peripheral blood or thyroid tissue (not recorded which). Every receptor here comes from a woman aged 18-29 years with Graves' hyperthyroidism.

This clonotype was seen a handful of times. Its ends do not fully match the called genes, so a read error is possible. This chain connects TRBV10-3 to TRBJ2-5; no clear D. The germline V gene encodes CDR1 ENHRY and CDR2 SYGVKD. The CDR3 extends over 13 amino acids. The CDR3 protein is CASSEFPAKTQYF. In DNA form, the CDR3 reads TGTGCCAGCAGTGAATTCCCCGCGAAAACCCAGTACTTC.

The genes are TRBV19 and TRBJ1-5; no definite D call. Trimming removed 7 bases from V and 6 bases from J, with 22 bases in between. There are 16 residues in the CDR3. Germline V CDR1 and CDR2: LNHDA, SQIVND (reference sequence). In DNA, the CDR3 is TGTGCCAGTACCCTCCTCTGGGCTTCCTCCGGTCAGCCCCAGCATTTT. Translated: CASTLLWASSGQPQHF.

J is TRBJ2-7 and V is TRBV2; tentative D call: TRBD2 (5 bases). The better agreement between TRBJ2-1 and the DNA end casts doubt on the J call. The CDR3 consists of 14 residues. The germline V gene has CDR1 SNHLY and CDR2 FYNNEI. As DNA, the CDR3 is TGTGCCAGCAGTGAAGCGTTGGCGGGCAATGAGCAGTTCTTC. This encodes CASSEALAGNEQFF.

The genes are TRBV15 and TRBJ1-1, with 7 bases aligning to TRBD1. Trimming removed 3 bases from V and 2 bases from J; junction bases left unmatched: 21. Germline V lookup: CDR1 LNHNV, CDR2 YYDKDF (reference sequence). There are 20 residues in the CDR3. The CDR3 reads CATSRGSGGFNLWGNTEAFF. The CDR3 nucleotides are TGTGCCACCAGCAGGGGATCAGGGGGGTTCAACCTCTGGGGCAACACTGAAGCTTTCTTT.

Concerning this clonotype: It may be a read error: a sequence one base away is much more abundant. The chain links TRBV2 to TRBJ2-7; 10 positions agree with TRBD2. The CDR3 is 13 residues long. Per the germline V gene, CDR1 is SNHLY and CDR2 is FYNNEI. With V trimmed by 4 bases and J by 6 bases, 3 bases remained unmatched. CDR3 in amino acids: CASSVAGGCEQYF. The CDR3 DNA reads TGTGCCAGCAGTGTAGCGGGAGGCTGCGAGCAGTACTTC.

This chain uses TRBV19 with TRBJ2-2; 7 bases map to TRBD1. With V trimmed by 6 bases and J by 5 bases, 6 bases remained unmatched. Germline V gene data show CDR1 as LNHDA and CDR2 as SQIVND (reference sequence). The CDR3 has 14 residues. Here the CDR3 reads CASSPTGETGELFF. The CDR3 nucleotides are TGTGCCAGTAGCCCAACAGGGGAGACCGGGGAGCTGTTTTTT.

This clonotype came up a few times. One base away lies a much larger clone, so this may be a sequencing read error. The chain is built from TRBV5-1 and TRBJ2-3, with unresolved D. CDR3 size: 14 residues. Trimming pared 0 bases from V and 6 bases from J, leaving 11 bases between. CDR1 and CDR2 (germline): SGHRS, YFSETQ. The CDR3 nucleotides are TGCGCCAGCAGCTTGGGGATAATCTACGATACGCAGTATTTT. Residues: CASSLGIIYDTQYF.

The chain links TRBV6-6 to TRBJ2-5; 9 nucleotides line up with TRBD1. The J segment lost 6 bases and the V segment lost 5 bases, leaving 7 bases of the junction unmatched. The CDR3 is 14 amino acids. The germline gives CDR1 MNHNY, CDR2 SVGAGI (reference sequence). CDR3 coding DNA: TGTGCCAGCAGTAAGGCCGGGACAGGGAAGACCCAGTACTTC. Its translation is CASSKAGTGKTQYF.

V and J are TRBV10-3 and TRBJ2-7, with 14 bases matching TRBD2. Germline values: CDR1 ENHRY, CDR2 SYGVKD. V dropped 10 bases and J dropped 6; count of bases not matched to a gene: 17. CDR3 length: 17 amino acids. The CDR3 coding sequence is TGTGCCACCAGGGGACTACAGGGGACTAGCGGGAGAGGCGAGCAGTACTTC. It translates to CATRGLQGTSGRGEQYF.

V is TRBV2 and J is TRBJ2-3; 9 bases are a match to TRBD2. Per germline, CDR1 SNHLY and CDR2 FYNNEI. J lost 2 bases, V lost 3 bases, and 3 bases had no gene match. This CDR3 has 15 residues. In DNA, the CDR3 is TGTGCCAGCAGTGAGGAGCGGGAGGACACAGATACGCAGTATTTT. Translation: CASSEEREDTDTQYF.

A few counts support this clonotype. The chain links TRBV19 to TRBJ2-7; TRBD2 matches 8 bases. The CDR3 is made up of 15 amino acids. CDR1 and CDR2 from the germline V gene are LNHDA and SQIVND (reference sequence). Trimming at V came to 5 bases and at J to 6 bases, leaving 12 bases not matched to a gene. The DNA of the CDR3 is TGTGCCAGTAGTCCGGAAGGAGCGGGAGCGTCCGAGCAGTACTTC. Translated, it gives CASSPEGAGASEQYF.

The genes are TRBV7-9 and TRBJ1-3; D not certain. CDR1 and CDR2 from the germline V gene are SEHNR and FQNEAQ (reference sequence). V was clipped by 8 bases and J by 4 bases, with 15 bases between them. This CDR3 has 14 amino acids. Written as DNA, the CDR3 is TGTGCCAGCCCGGGGTTGTCCTCGGGAAACACCATATATTTT. This gives the protein CASPGLSSGNTIYF.

The V gene is TRBV7-2, the J gene TRBJ2-7; 10 bases are shared with TRBD2. J gave up 2 bases and V 1 base, and 5 bases lay outside the gene matches. The CDR3 is made up of 16 amino acids. Germline V gene lookup returns CDR1 SGHTA and CDR2 FQGNSA. CDR3 residues: CASSLVLTSGAYEQYF. CDR3 nucleotides: TGTGCCAGCAGCTTAGTTTTAACTAGCGGGGCCTACGAGCAGTACTTC.

This chain connects TRBV7-6 to TRBJ2-7, with 9 bases matching TRBD1. Unmatched junction bases numbered 7, after V lost 5 bases and J lost 5 bases. The germline gives CDR1 SGHVS, CDR2 FNYEAQ. The CDR3 totals 14 residues. The CDR3 region has the DNA TGTGCCAGCAGCGCAAGGGACAGGGCGGACGAGCAGTACTTC. Translating gives CASSARDRADEQYF.

V and J are TRBV6-5 and TRBJ1-1; D is ambiguous. Trimming cost V 1 base and J 6 bases, with 3 bases left between them. Germline loops: CDR1 MNHEY, CDR2 SVGAGI. The CDR3 loop spans 11 amino acids. CDR3 loop: CASSYLAEAFF. CDR3 sequence (DNA): TGTGCCAGCAGTTACTTGGCTGAAGCTTTCTTT.

This chain uses TRBV20-1 with TRBJ2-7; TRBD2 is a possible D gene (6 bases). Germline V lookup: CDR1 DFQATT, CDR2 SNEGSKA (reference sequence). This CDR3 has 15 amino acids. Between the trimmed V and J ends, which lost 7 bases and 2 bases, there was a span of 21 bases. The CDR3: CSVTTPLAQTYEQYF. CDR3 in DNA: TGCAGTGTCACGACCCCTCTAGCGCAAACCTACGAGCAGTACTTC.

V is TRBV29-1 and J is TRBJ1-2; 9 nucleotides agree with TRBD1. This CDR3 is built from 13 residues. Germline V gives CDR1 SQVTM, CDR2 ANQGSEA. Trimming at V came to 6 bases and at J to 7 bases, leaving 9 bases not matched to a gene. The chain's CDR3 is CSVATGTGTGYTF. The CDR3 DNA follows: TGCAGCGTAGCTACCGGGACAGGGACTGGCTACACCTTC.

This chain links TRBV20-1 with TRBJ1-1; maybe TRBD1 (5 bases). The V gene lost 5 bases and the J gene lost 5 bases, with 18 bases spanning the gap. The germline V gene encodes CDR1 DFQATT and CDR2 SNEGSKA (reference sequence). The CDR3 is 14 amino acids. The CDR3 spells CSAYLVRDETEAFF. CDR3 coding DNA: TGCAGTGCTTACCTTGTCAGGGATGAAACTGAAGCTTTCTTT.

The V gene is TRBV20-1, the J gene TRBJ1-1; D gene unclear. The V gene lost 0 bases and the J gene lost 0 bases, with 8 bases spanning the gap. CDR1 is DFQATT, CDR2 SNEGSKA, per germline (reference sequence). The CDR3 sequence is 14 residues long. The CDR3 is CSARDHWMNTEAFF. The CDR3 nucleotides read TGCAGTGCTAGAGATCATTGGATGAACACTGAAGCTTTCTTT.

This clonotype has more than one count but fewer than ten. The rearrangement joins TRBV7-2 to TRBJ1-3; no definite D call. V gave up 5 bases and J gave up 4 bases, with 12 bases separating them. From germline, CDR1 is SGHTA and CDR2 FQGNSA. This CDR3 contains 14 residues. The DNA of the CDR3 is TGTGCCAGCAGCCTCCGAAAATCAGGAAACACCATATATTTT. This translates into CASSLRKSGNTIYF.

Only a few counts were recorded for this clonotype. This chain links TRBV20-1 with TRBJ1-5; unclear D gene. This CDR3 is built from 12 residues. CDR1 is DFQATT and CDR2 is SNEGSKA in the germline V gene (reference sequence). Trimming left V 4 bases short and J 5 bases short, with 9 bases between. The CDR3 DNA is TGCAGTGCTATTGCTGGCGATCAGCCCCAGCATTTT. It yields the protein CSAIAGDQPQHF.

V usage is TRBV7-2 and J usage is TRBJ2-1; 10 bases line up with TRBD2. V lost 3 bases and J lost 7; bases outside the gene matches: 3. CDR1 and CDR2 (germline): SGHTA, FQGNSA. CDR3 length equals 14 residues. The CDR3 protein is CASSLGSGRNEQFF. DNA of the CDR3: TGTGCCAGCAGCTTGGGTAGCGGGAGGAATGAGCAGTTCTTC.

This clonotype was counted at least ten times. The chain couples TRBV5-1 to TRBJ2-7, with D tentatively TRBD2 (5 bases). Germline loops: CDR1 SGHRS, CDR2 YFSETQ. The V end lost 0 bases, the J end lost 4 bases, and 8 bases lay between the germline ends. The CDR3 totals 13 residues. The CDR3 loop reads CASSLDGEYEQYF. For the CDR3, the DNA is TGCGCCAGCAGCTTGGACGGGGAGTACGAGCAGTACTTC.

This rearrangement joins TRBV20-1 to TRBJ1-6, with a tentative D call TRBD1 (6 bases). CDR1 is DFQATT, CDR2 SNEGSKA, per germline (reference sequence). V was pared by 6 bases and J by 4 bases, with 19 bases between. This CDR3 region has 16 residues. The CDR3 sequence is CSAPRAGRGYNSPLHF. The DNA for the CDR3 is TGCAGTGCCCCCCGAGCGGGCAGGGGTTATAATTCACCCCTCCACTTT.

The CDR3, as DNA: TGCGCCAGCAGCCCCACTAGCGGGCCGGGGACCGGGGAGCTGTTTTTT. Amino acids: CASSPTSGPGTGELFF. V and J are TRBV5-1 and TRBJ2-2; 9 bases agree with TRBD2. The CDR3 sequence is 16 residues long. Germline lookup yields CDR1 SGHRS and CDR2 YFSETQ. After removal of 4 bases from V and 5 bases from J, the junction contained 9 bases not matched to a gene.

The gene calls are TRBV15 and TRBJ1-1; D is perhaps TRBD1 (5 bases). Trimming pared 3 bases from V and 1 base from J, leaving 15 bases between. The germline CDR1 and CDR2 sequences are LNHNV and YYDKDF (reference sequence). The CDR3 totals 16 residues. As DNA, the CDR3 is TGTGCCACCAGCAGCCAAGTGGGAAGGGGGAACACTGAAGCTTTCTTT. Protein: CATSSQVGRGNTEAFF.

The genes are TRBV5-1 and TRBJ1-2; D uncertain. Looked up from germline, CDR1 is SGHRS and CDR2 is YFSETQ. Trimming removed 0 bases from V and 8 bases from J, with 8 bases in between. This CDR3 comprises 12 residues. The CDR3, as DNA: TGCGCCAGCAGCTTGGGCGAGGCCGGCTACACCTTC. It yields the protein CASSLGEAGYTF.

As concerns this clonotype: An end of the junction does not agree with germline; a read error may underlie this. The chain combines TRBV2 with TRBJ2-7, with TRBD2 matching 8 bases. This CDR3 has 14 amino acids. CDR1 and CDR2 from the germline V gene are SNHLY and FYNNEI. The CDR3 here is CVSRRGLVLYEQYF. In DNA form, the CDR3 reads TGTGTCAGCAGAAGGGGACTAGTTCTCTACGAGCAGTACTTC.

This clonotype was counted ten times or more. This chain uses TRBV19 with TRBJ1-2; D gene ambiguous. The germline gives CDR1 LNHDA, CDR2 SQIVND (reference sequence). The CDR3 totals 13 residues. The V end lost 5 bases, the J end lost 4 bases, and 11 bases lay between the germline ends. The CDR3 loop is CASSLDSSYGYTF. CDR3 in DNA: TGTGCCAGTAGTTTGGACTCGAGCTATGGCTACACCTTC.

The rearrangement joins TRBV25-1 to TRBJ2-7, with 7 bases lining up with TRBD2. Germline V gene lookup returns CDR1 MGHDK and CDR2 SYGVNS. The V segment lost 5 bases and the J segment 4 bases; nucleotides outside the gene matches: 11. CDR3 length equals 15 residues. CDR3 DNA sequence: TGTGCCAGCAGTCCAACTCCCAGCGGGAAATACGAGCAGTACTTC. Protein: CASSPTPSGKYEQYF.

This clonotype was observed a handful of times. The chain recombines TRBV5-1 with TRBJ1-4; D is unresolved. Trimming left V 4 bases short and J 7 bases short, with 14 bases between. CDR3 length: 14 residues. Germline-derived CDR1 and CDR2 are SGHRS and YFSETQ. The chain's CDR3 is CASSPDSKREKLFF. As DNA, the CDR3 is TGCGCCAGCAGCCCGGACTCCAAACGTGAAAAACTGTTTTTT.

This clonotype was seen a handful of times. The CDR3 nucleotides are TGTGCCAGCAGCACCCAGGAGGGCTTTGGCTACACCTTC. It yields the protein CASSTQEGFGYTF. The V and J genes are TRBV12-3 or TRBV12-4 and TRBJ1-2; no clear D. CDR3 length equals 13 residues. Trimming left V 6 bases short and J 7 bases short, with 15 bases between.